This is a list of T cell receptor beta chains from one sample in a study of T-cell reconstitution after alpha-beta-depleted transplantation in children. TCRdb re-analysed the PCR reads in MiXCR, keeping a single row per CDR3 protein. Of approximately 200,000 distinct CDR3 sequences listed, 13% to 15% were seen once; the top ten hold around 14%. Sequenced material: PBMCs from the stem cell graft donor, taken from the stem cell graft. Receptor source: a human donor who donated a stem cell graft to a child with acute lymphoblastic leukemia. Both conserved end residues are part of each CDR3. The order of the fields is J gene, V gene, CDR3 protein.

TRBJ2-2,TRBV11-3,CASSLDGVARTGELFF
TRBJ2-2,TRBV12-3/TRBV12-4,CASSSEHRATGELFF
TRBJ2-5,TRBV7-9,CASSDSGSSQETQYF
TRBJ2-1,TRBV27,CASSFFQGRSNNEQFF
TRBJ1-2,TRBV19,CASSIAGRGYGYTF
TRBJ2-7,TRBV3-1,CASSQEDRGRREQYF
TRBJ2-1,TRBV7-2,CASSTYSENEQFF
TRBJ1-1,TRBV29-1,CSVGGFNLIEAFF
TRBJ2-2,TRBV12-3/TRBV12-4,CASSLRQANTGELFF
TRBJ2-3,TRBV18,CASSPGSAGSTDTQYF
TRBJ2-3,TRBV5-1,CASRDYQGTDTQYF
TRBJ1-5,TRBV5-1,CASSRDRYQPQHF
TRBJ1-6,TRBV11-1,CASSLGDRSPLHF
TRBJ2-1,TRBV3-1,CASSPTGGGHEQFF
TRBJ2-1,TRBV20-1,CSAPSGPSSYNEQFF
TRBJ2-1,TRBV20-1,CSARVGLAGLGEQFF
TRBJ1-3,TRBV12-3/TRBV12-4,CASSFSNTIYF
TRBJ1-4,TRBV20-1,CSAQDRVDEKLFF
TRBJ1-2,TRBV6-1,CASSPSWGVVDGYTF
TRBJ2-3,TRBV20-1,CSVPDRGITDTQYF